The present TCR beta chain was sequenced within a study of CD8+CD57+ T cells in acquired aplastic anemia. In the study overall: Mean yield of DNA from sorted CD4+ and CD8+ cells was 3 to 3.5 ug.

A word on this clonotype: Its specificity is not known.

Both TCR beta VDJ combination and CDR3 sequence profiling were carried out. Genomic DNA was the template for this profiling. TCRdb re-called the reads with MiXCR, one entry per CDR3 protein. The sample includes 98,000 or so distinct CDR3 sequences, 50% to 65% of them seen just once. The ends were cut back, 4 bases at V and 4 bases at J, with 10 bases in the middle. CDR3 length: 12 residues. Looked up from germline, CDR1 is GTSNPN and CDR2 is SVGIG (reference sequence). General observations from the study: The study identified roughly 29 CD8+ CDR3 sequences shared by patients and controls. The study found no significant CD8+ Simpson's diversity difference between patients and controls.

The V and J genes are TRBV30 and TRBJ1-2, with a possible D match to TRBD1 (5 bases). Material: sorted CD4+, CD8+, or CD8+CD57+ T cells (not recorded which) from PBMCs. The sequence came from a human donor in good health, serving as a control. This chain's CDR3 is CAWTGRAYGYTF. The DNA of the CDR3 is TGTGCCTGGACAGGGAGGGCCTATGGCTACACCTTC.